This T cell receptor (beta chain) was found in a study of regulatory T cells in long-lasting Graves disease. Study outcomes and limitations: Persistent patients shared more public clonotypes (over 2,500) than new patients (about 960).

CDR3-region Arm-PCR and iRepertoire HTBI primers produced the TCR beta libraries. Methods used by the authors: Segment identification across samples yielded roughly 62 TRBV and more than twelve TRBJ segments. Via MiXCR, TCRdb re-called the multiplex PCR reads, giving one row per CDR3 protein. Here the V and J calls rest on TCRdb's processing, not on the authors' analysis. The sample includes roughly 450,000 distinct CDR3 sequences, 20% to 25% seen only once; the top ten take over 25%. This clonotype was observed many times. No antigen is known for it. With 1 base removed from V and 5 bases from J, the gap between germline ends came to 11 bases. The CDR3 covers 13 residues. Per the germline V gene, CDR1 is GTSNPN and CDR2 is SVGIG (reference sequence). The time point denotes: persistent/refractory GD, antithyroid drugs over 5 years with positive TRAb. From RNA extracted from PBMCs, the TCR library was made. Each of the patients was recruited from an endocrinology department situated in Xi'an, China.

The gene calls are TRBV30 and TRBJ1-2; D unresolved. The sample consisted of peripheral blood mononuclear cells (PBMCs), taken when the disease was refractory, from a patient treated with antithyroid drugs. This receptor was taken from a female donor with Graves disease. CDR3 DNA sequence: TGTGCCTGGAGTGAACAGAGAGGGTATGGCTACACCTTC. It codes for CAWSEQRGYGYTF.